This T cell receptor (beta chain) was captured by sequencing in a study of CD8 T cells in ankylosing spondylitis. MiXCR, applied by TCRdb to the 5' RACE reads, yields one record per CDR3 protein. The sample has about 700,000 distinct CDR3 sequences; roughly 20% are singletons. Ten or more counts support this clonotype. Its antigen is undetermined. At one boundary the junction diverges from the germline segment, which might be a read error. Study-level results: In ankylosing spondylitis patients, matched synovial fluid reportedly showed significant enrichment of disease-linked clones. Ankylosing spondylitis blood appeared to be characterized by a TCR beta motif of about 8 highly homologous variants.

The CDR3 length is 16 residues. Per the germline V gene, CDR1 is SGHRS and CDR2 is YFSETQ. The sequenced material came from blood, either unsorted or a sorted T cell fraction (not recorded which). The rearrangement links TRBV5-1 to TRBJ2-1, with 10 bases lining up with TRBD2. This clonotype was sampled from a male donor with ankylosing spondylitis. CDR3 nucleotides: TGTGCCAGCAGCTTAGTGAGTAGCGGGGGGTACAATGAGCAGTTCTTC. This codes for CASSLVSSGGYNEQFF.